This T cell receptor beta chain is drawn from a study of cytomegalovirus exposure and HLA in healthy donors. Overall study context: Both the approximately 120 validation repertoires and the 500 to 700 first-cohort repertoires used the same platform, as reported by a later analysis.

As to this clone: Its antigen is currently unknown.

CDR1 is SGHAT, CDR2 FQNNGV, per germline. Trimming removed 8 bases at V and 12 bases at J, with 20 bases between. This CDR3 region has 14 residues. Clones were read by immunoSEQ multiplex PCR, and TCRdb kept only the in-frame ones, dropping some. The sample lists around 300,000 clones; around 90% were seen once. Study observations and caveats: As confirmed in vitro, a few CMV-associated chains were specific for CMV antigens.

The J gene is TRBJ1-6, the V gene TRBV11-2; D not resolved. The receptor was derived from a woman aged 30 to 39 in good health and CMV-seropositive. Sequenced input: PBMCs. CDR3 residues: CASQSIRPNLPLHF. The CDR3 nucleotides read TGTGCCAGCCAAAGTATTAGACCAAATCTACCCCTCCACTTT.